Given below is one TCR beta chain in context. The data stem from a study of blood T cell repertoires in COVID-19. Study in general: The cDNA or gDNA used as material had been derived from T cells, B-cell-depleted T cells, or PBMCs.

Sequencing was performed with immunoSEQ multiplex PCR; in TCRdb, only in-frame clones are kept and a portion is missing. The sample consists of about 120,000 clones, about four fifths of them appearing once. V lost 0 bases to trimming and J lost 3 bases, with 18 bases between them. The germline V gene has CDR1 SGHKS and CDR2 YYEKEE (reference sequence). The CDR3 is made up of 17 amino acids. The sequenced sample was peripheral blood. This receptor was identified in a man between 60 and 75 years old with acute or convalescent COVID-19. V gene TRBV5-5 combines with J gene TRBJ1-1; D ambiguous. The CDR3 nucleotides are TGTGCCAGCAGCTTGGCCCGGGTTACCCCACTCTACACTGAAGCTTTCTTT. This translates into CASSLARVTPLYTEAFF.